Listed below are T cell receptor beta chains from one sample, sequenced in a study of vaccination and CD4 T cells after COVID-19. Their cognate antigens are unknown. TCRdb re-called the PCR reads through MiXCR, storing one row per CDR3 protein. The sample lists tens of thousands of distinct CDR3 sequences; approximately 32% were seen once. The material sequenced was CD4+ T cells from blood, cultured in vitro, taken about 7 months after SARS-CoV-2 vaccination. These receptors were obtained from a human donor who had recovered from COVID-19. Both conserved end residues are part of each CDR3. The order of the fields is J gene, V gene, D gene, clone size, CDR3 DNA, CDR3 protein. The D gene is left open where the match is weak. The listing skips clone size in some rows; elsewhere it reads once, few, many or a size class.

j_gene: TRBJ2-3; v_gene: TRBV7-2; d_gene: NA; abundance: NA; CDR3nt: TGTGCCAGCAGCAAAGGGGTGGATACGCAGTATTTT; CDR3aa: CASSKGVDTQYF
j_gene: TRBJ2-3; v_gene: TRBV20-1; d_gene: TRBD2; abundance: NA; CDR3nt: TGCAGTGCTAGAGCACCGCCCCTTTTGGGGGGAGGGCCTGACTTAAGCATTCTAGATACGCAGTATTTT; CDR3aa: CSARAPPLLGGGPDLSILDTQYF
j_gene: TRBJ2-3; v_gene: TRBV6-1; d_gene: TRBD2; abundance: few; CDR3nt: TGTGCCAGCATTAGACGTACGCTAAGCGCGGCTAGCGGTAGCACAGATACGCAGTATTTT; CDR3aa: CASIRRTLSAASGSTDTQYF
j_gene: TRBJ2-2; v_gene: TRBV7-2; d_gene: NA; abundance: NA; CDR3nt: TGTGCCAGCGATGGGGCCGAGAACACCGGGGAGCTGTTTTTT; CDR3aa: CASDGAENTGELFF
j_gene: TRBJ2-5; v_gene: TRBV7-9; d_gene: NA; abundance: NA; CDR3nt: TGTGCCAGCAGCTTACGGGAGAGGTATCTAGAGACCCAGTACTTC; CDR3aa: CASSLRERYLETQYF
j_gene: TRBJ2-5; v_gene: TRBV5-5; d_gene: TRBD2; abundance: few; CDR3nt: TGTGCCAGCAGCAAGACTAGCGCGCGCCAAGAGACCCAGTACTTC; CDR3aa: CASSKTSARQETQYF
j_gene: TRBJ1-2; v_gene: TRBV24-1; d_gene: NA; abundance: NA; CDR3nt: TGTGCCACCAGTGATTTGCATACAGGGCGAAACTATGGCTACACCTTC; CDR3aa: CATSDLHTGRNYGYTF
j_gene: TRBJ2-7; v_gene: TRBV7-2; d_gene: NA; abundance: NA; CDR3nt: TGTGCCAGCAGCTTGCGCCTAGGGACCCACGAGCAGTACTTC; CDR3aa: CASSLRLGTHEQYF
j_gene: TRBJ1-2; v_gene: TRBV5-1; d_gene: TRBD1; abundance: NA; CDR3nt: TGCGCCAGCAGCTTGTGGGACAGGGGATCTCGTGGCTACACCTTC; CDR3aa: CASSLWDRGSRGYTF
j_gene: TRBJ1-5; v_gene: TRBV6-2/TRBV6-3; d_gene: NA; abundance: few; CDR3nt: TGTGCCAGCAGTGCACAGGGTTGGTATCAGCCCCAGCATTTT; CDR3aa: CASSAQGWYQPQHF
j_gene: TRBJ1-2; v_gene: TRBV24-1; d_gene: NA; abundance: NA; CDR3nt: TGTGCCACCAGTGATCCCGCCGGGGGGGGCTACACCTTC; CDR3aa: CATSDPAGGGYTF
j_gene: TRBJ1-2; v_gene: TRBV2; d_gene: NA; abundance: once; CDR3nt: TGTGCCAGCAGTGACCCAGGGCCGGACTATGGCTACACCTTC; CDR3aa: CASSDPGPDYGYTF
j_gene: TRBJ1-5; v_gene: TRBV15; d_gene: NA; abundance: few; CDR3nt: TGTGCCACCAGCAGAGAATTGGAGAATCAGCCCCAGCATTTT; CDR3aa: CATSRELENQPQHF
j_gene: TRBJ2-7; v_gene: TRBV6-1; d_gene: NA; abundance: NA; CDR3nt: TGTGCCAGCAGAGCGGGACAGGTTATTCTCTACGAGCAGTACTTC; CDR3aa: CASRAGQVILYEQYF
j_gene: TRBJ2-5; v_gene: TRBV28; d_gene: NA; abundance: NA; CDR3nt: TGTGCCAGCAGTTTAGGTGTAACAGCGGCCCAAGAGACCCAGTACTTC; CDR3aa: CASSLGVTAAQETQYF
j_gene: TRBJ2-1; v_gene: TRBV24-1; d_gene: NA; abundance: NA; CDR3nt: TGTGCCACCAGTAGTAGGGGCGGGCAGTTCTTC; CDR3aa: CATSSRGGQFF
j_gene: TRBJ1-6; v_gene: TRBV6-5; d_gene: NA; abundance: medium-sized; CDR3nt: TGTGCCAGCAGTTATATAGGGGGTGGATCACCCCTCCACTTT; CDR3aa: CASSYIGGGSPLHF
j_gene: TRBJ2-7; v_gene: TRBV5-4; d_gene: TRBD2; abundance: NA; CDR3nt: TGTGCCAGCAGCTTTCGGGGCGGGAGTACGAGTGAGCAGTACTTC; CDR3aa: CASSFRGGSTSEQYF
j_gene: TRBJ2-5; v_gene: TRBV6-2/TRBV6-3; d_gene: NA; abundance: NA; CDR3nt: TGTGCCAGCAGTTACCTCGTTGGGCGCCAAGAGACCCAGTACTTC; CDR3aa: CASSYLVGRQETQYF
j_gene: TRBJ2-1; v_gene: TRBV7-9; d_gene: TRBD2; abundance: NA; CDR3nt: TGTGCCAGCAGCTTTCTTCTAGCGGGAGGGAATGAGCAGTTCTTC; CDR3aa: CASSFLLAGGNEQFF
j_gene: TRBJ2-5; v_gene: TRBV10-3; d_gene: NA; abundance: NA; CDR3nt: TGTGCCATCAGCGCCGGGGATCAAGAGACCCAGTACTTC; CDR3aa: CAISAGDQETQYF
j_gene: TRBJ1-2; v_gene: TRBV7-2; d_gene: NA; abundance: NA; CDR3nt: TGTGCCAGCAGCTTAGCGTGGGGGGAAGGTGGCTACACCTTC; CDR3aa: CASSLAWGEGGYTF
j_gene: TRBJ2-3; v_gene: TRBV29-1; d_gene: NA; abundance: NA; CDR3nt: TGCAGCGTTGTGGGGGGTCAGGGGCTAGGCACAGATACGCAGTATTTT; CDR3aa: CSVVGGQGLGTDTQYF
j_gene: TRBJ1-1; v_gene: TRBV20-1; d_gene: NA; abundance: NA; CDR3nt: TGCAGTGCTAGGGGGGGAATGAACACTGAAGCTTTCTTT; CDR3aa: CSARGGMNTEAFF
j_gene: TRBJ2-3; v_gene: TRBV28; d_gene: TRBD2; abundance: NA; CDR3nt: TGTGCCAGCAGTTTTCTAGCGGGGGGTGCAGATACGCAGTATTTT; CDR3aa: CASSFLAGGADTQYF
j_gene: TRBJ1-2; v_gene: TRBV19; d_gene: TRBD1; abundance: NA; CDR3nt: TGTGCCAGTAACTCCAGGGGGGAGTCCTATGGCTACACCTTC; CDR3aa: CASNSRGESYGYTF
j_gene: TRBJ1-1; v_gene: TRBV7-2; d_gene: NA; abundance: NA; CDR3nt: TGTGCCAGCAGCCCATACCGAGGGGCATGGACTAAAGCTTTCTTT; CDR3aa: CASSPYRGAWTKAFF
j_gene: TRBJ1-5; v_gene: TRBV2; d_gene: NA; abundance: NA; CDR3nt: TGTGCCAGCAGTTCGGTGAGATATAGCAATCAGCCCCAGCATTTT; CDR3aa: CASSSVRYSNQPQHF
j_gene: TRBJ2-5; v_gene: TRBV20-1; d_gene: TRBD2; abundance: medium-sized; CDR3nt: TGCAGTGCTAGCGGGAGGTCGGACGAGACCCAGTACTTC; CDR3aa: CSASGRSDETQYF
j_gene: TRBJ1-2; v_gene: TRBV18; d_gene: TRBD1; abundance: NA; CDR3nt: TGTGCCAGCTCACTACGGGACAGCCACTACACCTTC; CDR3aa: CASSLRDSHYTF
j_gene: TRBJ1-1; v_gene: TRBV19; d_gene: NA; abundance: NA; CDR3nt: TGTGCCAGTAGTACACCTATGATGTTCATCGCTTTCTTT; CDR3aa: CASSTPMMFIAFF
j_gene: TRBJ2-1; v_gene: TRBV7-8; d_gene: NA; abundance: few; CDR3nt: TGTGCCAGCAGCTTAGAGACGCACTACAATGAGCAGTTCTTC; CDR3aa: CASSLETHYNEQFF
j_gene: TRBJ2-4; v_gene: TRBV19; d_gene: NA; abundance: NA; CDR3nt: TGTGCCAGTAGTAGGGGTGGGCTGGCGATTCGGGACATTCAGTACTTC; CDR3aa: CASSRGGLAIRDIQYF
j_gene: TRBJ1-6; v_gene: TRBV20-1; d_gene: NA; abundance: few; CDR3nt: TGCAGTGCTAGAGACGCGGACTGGGGGAATTCACCCCTCCACTTT; CDR3aa: CSARDADWGNSPLHF
j_gene: TRBJ2-2; v_gene: TRBV7-8; d_gene: NA; abundance: NA; CDR3nt: TGTGCCAGCAGCTTGATGGCGCCCGGGGAGCTGTTTTTT; CDR3aa: CASSLMAPGELFF
j_gene: TRBJ2-3; v_gene: TRBV20-1; d_gene: NA; abundance: NA; CDR3nt: TGCAGTGCTAGAGATCCTCGGTCCGGACAGACCACAGATACGCAGTATTTT; CDR3aa: CSARDPRSGQTTDTQYF
j_gene: TRBJ2-7; v_gene: TRBV7-2; d_gene: NA; abundance: NA; CDR3nt: TGTGCCAGCAGACCCGGGTGGCCTAGCGCCTACGAGCAGTACTTC; CDR3aa: CASRPGWPSAYEQYF
j_gene: TRBJ2-3; v_gene: TRBV20-1; d_gene: TRBD2; abundance: few; CDR3nt: TGCAGTGCTAGCGGTAGCGGGGGGTTCACAGATACGCAGTATTTT; CDR3aa: CSASGSGGFTDTQYF
j_gene: TRBJ2-3; v_gene: TRBV7-3; d_gene: NA; abundance: NA; CDR3nt: TGTGCCAGCAGCCCAGGACTACAATCAGATACGCAGTATTTT; CDR3aa: CASSPGLQSDTQYF
j_gene: TRBJ2-2; v_gene: TRBV20-1; d_gene: NA; abundance: NA; CDR3nt: TGCAGTGCTAGAGGCAGGACGTTATACACCGGGGAGCTGTTTTTT; CDR3aa: CSARGRTLYTGELFF
j_gene: TRBJ2-7; v_gene: TRBV18; d_gene: TRBD1; abundance: NA; CDR3nt: TGTGCCAGCTCACTCCACAGGGGTGCCCTCTACGAGCAGTACTTC; CDR3aa: CASSLHRGALYEQYF
j_gene: TRBJ1-5; v_gene: TRBV29-1; d_gene: NA; abundance: NA; CDR3nt: TGCAGCGTATCCCAGGGATATAGCAATCAGCCCCAGCATTTT; CDR3aa: CSVSQGYSNQPQHF
j_gene: TRBJ2-3; v_gene: TRBV4-3; d_gene: NA; abundance: few; CDR3nt: TGCGCCAGCAGCCAAGATCCTAGAGGCACAGATACGCAGTATTTT; CDR3aa: CASSQDPRGTDTQYF
j_gene: TRBJ2-7; v_gene: TRBV20-1; d_gene: TRBD2; abundance: NA; CDR3nt: TGCAGTGCTTTGCGGGGGGCTCCCTCCTACGAGCAGTACTTC; CDR3aa: CSALRGAPSYEQYF
j_gene: TRBJ1-5; v_gene: TRBV19; d_gene: NA; abundance: NA; CDR3nt: TGTGCCAGTAGTATAATAGGGCTGAAGCCCAATCAGCCCCAGCATTTT; CDR3aa: CASSIIGLKPNQPQHF
j_gene: TRBJ1-1; v_gene: TRBV6-5; d_gene: TRBD1; abundance: few; CDR3nt: TGTGCCAGCAGTTACGCCCAACAGGGGACGCGAGCTTTCTTT; CDR3aa: CASSYAQQGTRAFF
j_gene: TRBJ2-3; v_gene: TRBV27; d_gene: NA; abundance: few; CDR3nt: TGTGCCAGCAGAAAGAGGTGGGGGGAACGCACAGATACGCAGTATTTT; CDR3aa: CASRKRWGERTDTQYF
j_gene: TRBJ2-7; v_gene: TRBV20-1; d_gene: TRBD2; abundance: NA; CDR3nt: TGCAGTGCTACCCGGGGGGACTACGAGCAGTACTTC; CDR3aa: CSATRGDYEQYF
j_gene: TRBJ2-1; v_gene: TRBV20-1; d_gene: NA; abundance: few; CDR3nt: TGCAGTGCTAGGACAGACTACAATGAGCAGTTCTTC; CDR3aa: CSARTDYNEQFF
j_gene: TRBJ2-7; v_gene: TRBV20-1; d_gene: TRBD2; abundance: few; CDR3nt: TGCAGTGCACGGCTAGCGGGGGGCCTGTACGAGCAGTACTTC; CDR3aa: CSARLAGGLYEQYF
j_gene: TRBJ2-5; v_gene: TRBV4-1; d_gene: NA; abundance: NA; CDR3nt: TGCGCCAGCAGCCTCACGGAGGGTCAAGAGACCCAGTACTTC; CDR3aa: CASSLTEGQETQYF